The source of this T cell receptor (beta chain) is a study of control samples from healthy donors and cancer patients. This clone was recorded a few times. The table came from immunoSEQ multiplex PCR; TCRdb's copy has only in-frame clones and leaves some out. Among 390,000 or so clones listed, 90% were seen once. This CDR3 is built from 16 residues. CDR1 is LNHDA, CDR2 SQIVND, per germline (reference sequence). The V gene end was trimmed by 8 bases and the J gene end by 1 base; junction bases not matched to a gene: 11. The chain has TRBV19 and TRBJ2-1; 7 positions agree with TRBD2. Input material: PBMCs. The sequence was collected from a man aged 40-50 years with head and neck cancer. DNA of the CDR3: TGTGCCAGTCGGGGACGGACTAGTTCGTCCTACAATGAGCAGTTCTTC. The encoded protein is CASRGRTSSSYNEQFF. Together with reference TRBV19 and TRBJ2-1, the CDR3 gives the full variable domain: DGGITQSPKYLFRKEGQNVTLSCEQNLNHDAMYWYRQDPGQGLRLIYYSQIVNDFQKGDIAEGYSVSREKKESFPLTVTSAQKNPTAFYLCASRGRTSSSYNEQFFGPGTRLTVL.